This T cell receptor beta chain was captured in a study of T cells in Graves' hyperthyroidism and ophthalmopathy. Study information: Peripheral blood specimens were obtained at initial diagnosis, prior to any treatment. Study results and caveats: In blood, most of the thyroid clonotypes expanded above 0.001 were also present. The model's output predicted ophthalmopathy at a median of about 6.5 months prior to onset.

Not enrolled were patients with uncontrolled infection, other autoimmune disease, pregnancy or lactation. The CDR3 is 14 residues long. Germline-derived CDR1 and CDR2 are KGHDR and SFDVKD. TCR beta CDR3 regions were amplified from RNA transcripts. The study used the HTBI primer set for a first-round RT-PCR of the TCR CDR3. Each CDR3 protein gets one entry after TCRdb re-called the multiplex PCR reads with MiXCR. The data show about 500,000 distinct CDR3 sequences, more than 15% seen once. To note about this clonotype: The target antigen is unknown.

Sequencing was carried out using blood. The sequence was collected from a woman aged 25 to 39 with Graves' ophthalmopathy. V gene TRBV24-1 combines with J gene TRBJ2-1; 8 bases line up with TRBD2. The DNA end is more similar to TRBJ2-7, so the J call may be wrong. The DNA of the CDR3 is TGTGCCACCAGACTAGCGGAGGGTAACAATGAGCAGTACTTC. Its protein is CATRLAEGNNEQYF.